Listed below are T cell receptor beta chains from one sample, sequenced in a study of blood T cell repertoires in COVID-19. The assay was immunoSEQ multiplex PCR, and TCRdb's table has in-frame clones only and misses some. The data hold approximately 13,000 clones, with 65% to 85% observed a single time. Sequencing was done on a sample of peripheral blood. These receptors originate from a man in his fifties or sixties with active COVID-19. Each CDR3 is given without its conserved first and last residue.

TRBJ1-2,TRBV3-1/TRBV3-2,ASSQGRGSHGYT
TRBJ1-1,TRBV29-1,SVGGLDTEAF
TRBJ2-7,TRBV4-2,ASSQAIHYEQY
TRBJ2-1,TRBV28,ASRLYRGRDNEQF
TRBJ2-7,TRBV3-1/TRBV3-2,ASSQGAEQY
TRBJ2-2,TRBV15,ATSTSWSGSDTGELF
TRBJ2-7,TRBV5-1,ASSLSAHEQY
TRBJ2-4,TRBV5-1,ASPEGPGAKNIQY
TRBJ1-2,TRBV2,ASSEGAIGYT
TRBJ2-2,TRBV7-3,ASSSDSYTGELF
TRBJ2-5,TRBV19,ASSIDRGQQETQY
TRBJ2-5,TRBV18,ASSSGQVQETQY
TRBJ2-6,TRBV7-6,ASSLVLGKDSSGANVLT
TRBJ2-3,TRBV6-5,ASSQESGTDTQY
TRBJ2-7,TRBV5-1,ASGQGSQYEQY
TRBJ2-1,TRBV5-1,ASSLGVYNEQF
TRBJ2-5,TRBV28,ASSLNRGQETQY
TRBJ2-1,TRBV9,ASSPRGAGDSYNEQF
TRBJ2-1,TRBV18,ASSPVQTEQF
TRBJ2-1,TRBV4-1,ASRPRWTSGSMEQF
TRBJ1-1,TRBV3-1/TRBV3-2,ASSHDQGAAEAF
TRBJ2-1,TRBV9,ASSVAGSAGNEQF
TRBJ2-1,TRBV29-1,SVQAGGYNEQF
TRBJ2-3,TRBV7-9,ASSFPPSGNRDTQY
TRBJ1-5,TRBV25-1,ASSENGGEQPQH
TRBJ1-4,TRBV4-1,ASSQGDRVGEKLF
TRBJ1-1,TRBV7-9,ASSSTGNTEAF
TRBJ1-5,TRBV6-1,ASSERTAITPQH
TRBJ2-7,TRBV21-1,ASSKNMGTSGSCEQY
TRBJ2-1,TRBV7-8,ASNLIAGDYNEQF
TRBJ2-7,TRBV20-1,SAEQGYEQY
TRBJ1-5,TRBV4-2,ASSPGTGAQH
TRBJ2-7,TRBV29-1,SAEIGYEQY
TRBJ2-7,TRBV15,ATSGTSGPYEQY
TRBJ2-1,TRBV7-9,ASSFSSQQRSYNEQF
TRBJ2-7,TRBV28,ASMEAPGVPINYEQY
TRBJ2-7,TRBV19,ASRVSESGQSDEQY
TRBJ2-1,TRBV10-2,ASSESQGKAEQF
TRBJ2-7,TRBV4-1,ASSQEAPGGSYEQY
TRBJ1-5,TRBV6-6,ASSYSGPDQPQH
TRBJ1-1,TRBV5-1,ASSLAGANTEAF
TRBJ2-5,TRBV6-1,ASSLYRVGEETQY
TRBJ1-5,TRBV5-1,ASSLDGLSNQPQH
TRBJ2-7,TRBV7-9,ASSLGVGHLYEQY
TRBJ1-4,TRBV28,ASRLSPGQGADEKLF
TRBJ1-2,TRBV7-9,ASSLAPRYGYT
TRBJ1-5,TRBV18,ASSPGGYSNQPQH
TRBJ2-1,TRBV7-3,ASSLWTSGNDNEQF
TRBJ2-7,TRBV6-2/TRBV6-3,ASSYSQGNEQY
TRBJ1-2,TRBV4-1,ASSQGGGGFFYGYT